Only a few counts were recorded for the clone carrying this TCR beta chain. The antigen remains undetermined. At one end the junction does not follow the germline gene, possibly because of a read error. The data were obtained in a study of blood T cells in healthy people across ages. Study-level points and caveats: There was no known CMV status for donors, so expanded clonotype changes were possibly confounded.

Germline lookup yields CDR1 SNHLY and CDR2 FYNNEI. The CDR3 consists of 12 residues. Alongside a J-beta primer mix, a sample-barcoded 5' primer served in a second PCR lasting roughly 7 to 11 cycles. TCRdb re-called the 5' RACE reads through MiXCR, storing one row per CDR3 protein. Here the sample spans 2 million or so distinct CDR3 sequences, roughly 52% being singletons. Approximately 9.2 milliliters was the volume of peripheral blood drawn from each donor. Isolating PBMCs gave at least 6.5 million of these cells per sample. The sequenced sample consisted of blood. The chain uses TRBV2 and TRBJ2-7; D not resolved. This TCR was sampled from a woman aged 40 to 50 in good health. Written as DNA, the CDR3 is TGCGGTGGGAAGGCACATACCTACGAGCAGTACTTC. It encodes CGGKAHTYEQYF. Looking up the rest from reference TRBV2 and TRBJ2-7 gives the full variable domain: EPEVTQTPSHQVTQMGQEVILRCVPISNHLYFYWYRQILGQKVEFLVSFYNNEISEKSEIFDDQFSVERPDGSNFTLKIRSTKLEDSAMYFCGGKAHTYEQYFGPGTRLTVT.